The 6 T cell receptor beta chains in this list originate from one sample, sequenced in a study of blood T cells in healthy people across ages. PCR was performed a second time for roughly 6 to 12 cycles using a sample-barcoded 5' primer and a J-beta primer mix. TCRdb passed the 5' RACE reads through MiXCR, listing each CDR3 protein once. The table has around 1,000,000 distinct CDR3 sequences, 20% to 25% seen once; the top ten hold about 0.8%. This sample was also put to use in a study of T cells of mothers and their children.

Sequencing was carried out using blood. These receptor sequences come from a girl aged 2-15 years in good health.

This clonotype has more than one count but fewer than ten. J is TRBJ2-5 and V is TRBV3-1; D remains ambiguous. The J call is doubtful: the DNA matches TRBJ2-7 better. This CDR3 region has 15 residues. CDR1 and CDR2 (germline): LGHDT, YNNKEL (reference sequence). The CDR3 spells CASSQDLSTSYEQYF. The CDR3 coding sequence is TGTGCCAGCAGCCAAGATTTAAGCACATCCTACGAGCAGTACTTC.

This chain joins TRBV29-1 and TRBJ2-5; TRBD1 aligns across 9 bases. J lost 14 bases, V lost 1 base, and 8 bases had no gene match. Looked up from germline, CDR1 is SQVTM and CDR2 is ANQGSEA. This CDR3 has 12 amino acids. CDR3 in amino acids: CSVEAEATGGYF. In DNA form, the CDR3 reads TGCAGCGTTGAAGCGGAGGCGACAGGGGGTTACTTC.

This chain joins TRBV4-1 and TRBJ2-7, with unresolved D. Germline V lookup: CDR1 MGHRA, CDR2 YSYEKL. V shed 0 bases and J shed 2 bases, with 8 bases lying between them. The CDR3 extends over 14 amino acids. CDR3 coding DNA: TGCGCCAGCAGCCAAGACGCTCTTACCTACGAGCAGTACTTC. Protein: CASSQDALTYEQYF.

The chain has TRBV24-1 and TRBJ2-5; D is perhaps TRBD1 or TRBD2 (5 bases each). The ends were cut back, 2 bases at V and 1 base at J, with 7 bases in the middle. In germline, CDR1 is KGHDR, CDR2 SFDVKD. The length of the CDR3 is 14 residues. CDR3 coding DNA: TGTGCCACCAGTGATTCGGGACGCCAAGAGACCCAGTACTTC. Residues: CATSDSGRQETQYF.

The CDR3 coding sequence is TGTGCCAGCAGCTTAGCGGGACAGGGGACCGGGGAGCTGTTTTTT. Translation: CASSLAGQGTGELFF. The rearrangement links TRBV7-2 to TRBJ2-2; 10 bases fit TRBD1. V was pared by 0 bases and J by 5 bases, with 0 bases of the junction left unmatched. CDR1 SGHTA and CDR2 FQGNSA come from the germline V gene. This CDR3 spans 15 amino acids.

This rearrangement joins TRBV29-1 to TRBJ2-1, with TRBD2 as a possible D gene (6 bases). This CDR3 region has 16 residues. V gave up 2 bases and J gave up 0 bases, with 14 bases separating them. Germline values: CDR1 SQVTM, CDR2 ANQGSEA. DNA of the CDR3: TGCAGCGTTGAACGGGGTACGACTAGCTCCTACAATGAGCAGTTCTTC. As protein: CSVERGTTSSYNEQFF.